One sample yielded the 32 T cell receptor beta chains listed below, sequenced in a study of cytomegalovirus exposure and HLA in healthy donors. PCR employed 60 Vbeta and 13 Jbeta primers. The protocol was immunoSEQ multiplex PCR, while the TCRdb copy is restricted to in-frame clones and leaves out a portion. The table has approximately 170,000 clones, less than 75% seen once. The specimen was PBMCs. Source of these receptors: a girl aged 10 to 17 in good health and CMV-seronegative.

This chain links TRBV6-6 with TRBJ2-5, with D possibly TRBD2 on 5 matching bases. The CDR3 loop spans 13 amino acids. The germline V gene has CDR1 MNHNY and CDR2 SVGAGI (reference sequence). The V and J ends lost 7 bases and 1 base respectively, with 10 bases between them. CDR3 in DNA: TGTGCCAGCATTAGGACTCTCCAAGAGACCCAGTACTTC. Its translation: CASIRTLQETQYF.

The rearrangement links TRBV10-1 to TRBJ1-5, with 7 nucleotides matching TRBD1. The germline V gene has CDR1 WNHNN and CDR2 SYGVQD (reference sequence). Unmatched junction bases numbered 11, after V lost 9 bases and J lost 0 bases. This CDR3 has 16 residues. The CDR3 region has the DNA TGCGCCAGTTCAGGTAGGACAGGACATAGCAATCAGCCCCAGCATTTT. It translates to CASSGRTGHSNQPQHF.

This clone was picked up a small number of times. The chain recombines TRBV9 with TRBJ1-3; D ambiguous. The V and J ends lost 5 bases and 0 bases respectively, with 6 bases between them. Germline assignment: CDR1 SGDLS and CDR2 YYNGEE. The length of the CDR3 is 13 residues. The CDR3 region has the DNA TGTGCCAGCAGGAGGAGCTCTGGAAACACCATATATTTT. Amino acids: CASRRSSGNTIYF.

This chain joins TRBV4-1 and TRBJ1-5; a weak D match, TRBD1 (5 bases). The V gene's germline CDR1 is MGHRA and CDR2 YSYEKL. This CDR3 region has 17 residues. The V gene lost 2 bases and the J gene lost 0 bases, with 14 bases spanning the gap. The CDR3 DNA sequence: TGCGCCAGCAGCCAACTCCCATCGACAGTTAGCAATCAGCCCCAGCATTTT. Translating gives CASSQLPSTVSNQPQHF.

The CDR3, as DNA: TGTGCCAGCAGCCCCCGGGTCGCCAGCGGGGGCACAGATACGCAGTATTTT. This sequence encodes CASSPRVASGGTDTQYF. The chain employs TRBV4-2 and TRBJ2-3, with TRBD2 matching over 7 bases. V shed 4 bases, J shed 1 base, and the junction held 11 bases outside the gene matches. Germline assignment: CDR1 LGHNA and CDR2 YNFKEQ. The length of the CDR3 is 17 residues.

This chain connects TRBV7-9 to TRBJ2-2; TRBD1 agrees at 8 bases. The trim removed 5 bases at V and 6 bases at J, leaving 5 bases unmatched. Germline values: CDR1 SEHNR, CDR2 FQNEAQ (reference sequence). The CDR3 is 14 residues long. CDR3 in DNA: TGTGCCAGCAGCGGACAGGGAAAGTCCGGGGAGCTGTTTTTT. This gives the protein CASSGQGKSGELFF.

The V and J genes are TRBV5-8 and TRBJ2-7; TRBD2 matches at 9 bases. CDR1 and CDR2 (germline): SGHTS, YDEGEE. The V gene end was trimmed by 5 bases and the J gene end by 4 bases; junction bases not matched to a gene: 10. This CDR3 has 15 residues. CDR3 in amino acids: CASSPERGASYEQYF. The CDR3 DNA reads TGTGCCAGCAGTCCGGAGCGGGGGGCCTCGTACGAGCAGTACTTC. The variable domain in full, completed from reference TRBV5-8 and TRBJ2-7, reads EAGVTQSPTHLIKTRGQQATLRCSPISGHTSVYWYQQALGLGLQFLLWYDEGEERNRGNFPPRFSGRQFPNYSSELNVNALELEDSALYLCASSPERGASYEQYFGPGTRLTVT.

To note about this clone: Other nucleotide sequences in the sample specify the same CDR3. Written as DNA, the CDR3 is TGCGCCAGCAGCTTGGGAAGAAACACCTACGAGCAGTACTTC. Amino acid sequence: CASSLGRNTYEQYF. The chain recombines TRBV5-1 with TRBJ2-7; D not resolved. CDR1 is SGHRS, CDR2 YFSETQ, per germline. This CDR3 contains 14 residues. Trimming stripped 0 bases from V and 2 bases from J, with 9 bases between.

The rearrangement uses TRBV5-1 and TRBJ1-2; 9 bases are a match to TRBD1. Trimming took 4 bases from V and 13 from J; bases not matched to a gene: 5. The V gene's germline CDR1 is SGHRS and CDR2 YFSETQ. This CDR3 has 11 residues. CDR3 nucleotides: TGCGCCAGCAGCCCCGGACAGGGGAGCACCTTC. Translated, it gives CASSPGQGSTF.

V and J are TRBV2 and TRBJ2-5, with D unclear. The ends were cut back, 6 bases at V and 6 bases at J, with 11 bases in the middle. Germline V gives CDR1 SNHLY, CDR2 FYNNEI. CDR3 size: 12 residues. CDR3: CASRGQMKTQYF. CDR3 bases: TGTGCCAGCAGGGGCCAGATGAAGACCCAGTACTTC.

The chain employs TRBV10-3 and TRBJ1-6, with D perhaps matching TRBD1 (5 bases). The V gene lost 0 bases and the J gene lost 5 bases, with 11 bases spanning the gap. The CDR3 loop spans 16 amino acids. CDR1 and CDR2 from the germline V gene are ENHRY and SYGVKD. CDR3 loop: CAISESPGLDNSPLHF. CDR3 in DNA: TGTGCCATCAGTGAGTCCCCAGGGTTGGATAATTCACCCCTCCACTTT.

This clone was counted a single time. The rearrangement joins TRBV7-9 to TRBJ1-2; D gene uncertain. Trimming cost V 5 bases and J 2 bases, with 12 bases left between them. This CDR3 has 14 amino acids. CDR1 is SEHNR and CDR2 is FQNEAQ in the germline V gene (reference sequence). DNA of the CDR3: TGTGCCAGCAGCCAGAGGGAGAGGAACTATGGCTACACCTTC. Protein: CASSQRERNYGYTF.

The chain's CDR3 is CASSERQGRSNYGYTF. For the CDR3, the DNA is TGTGCCAGCAGTGAGAGACAGGGGCGTTCCAACTATGGCTACACCTTC. The gene calls are TRBV6-1 and TRBJ1-2; 8 bases align to TRBD1. CDR3 length: 16 amino acids. CDR1 and CDR2 (germline): MNHNS, SASEGT. With V trimmed by 3 bases and J by 2 bases, 8 bases remained unmatched.

This chain links TRBV6-6 with TRBJ2-5; possibly TRBD1 for D (8 bases). This CDR3 comprises 14 residues. Germline V gene lookup returns CDR1 MNHNY and CDR2 SVGAGI (reference sequence). The V end was cut by 6 bases, the J end by 4 bases, with 15 bases between. CDR3 DNA sequence: TGTGCCAGCAGAGCGACAGGGGAGGGAGAGACCCAGTACTTC. Protein: CASRATGEGETQYF.

The V and J genes are TRBV18 and TRBJ1-2; D is unclear. Germline CDR1 is KGHSH and CDR2 is LQKENI. The CDR3 runs 13 residues. Trimming cost V 4 bases and J 1 base, with 7 bases left between them. The chain's CDR3 is CASSREDNYGYTF. The CDR3 DNA reads as TGTGCCAGCTCACGGGAGGATAACTATGGCTACACCTTC.

The chain joins TRBV4-1 to TRBJ1-6; D may be TRBD1 (6 bases). The CDR3 consists of 14 residues. V lost 4 bases and J lost 9, with 13 bases in between. Germline loops: CDR1 MGHRA, CDR2 YSYEKL. The CDR3 region is CASSLTGNSSPLHF. Written as DNA, the CDR3 is TGCGCCAGCAGCCTAACAGGGAATAGTTCACCCCTCCACTTT.

The rearrangement uses TRBV5-6 and TRBJ1-6; 8 bases agree with TRBD1. Per the germline V gene, CDR1 is SGHDT and CDR2 is YYEEEE. J was trimmed by 10 bases and V by 0 bases; bases with no gene match: 12. CDR3 length equals 17 residues. CDR3 DNA: TGTGCCAGCAGCTTGGAGGGTCAGGGGGCGCGGGCCTCACCCCTCCACTTT. Translated, it gives CASSLEGQGARASPLHF.

The V gene is TRBV30, the J gene TRBJ1-5; D unresolved. CDR1 GTSNPN and CDR2 SVGIG come from the germline V gene (reference sequence). The CDR3 is 13 amino acids. Trimming cost V 2 bases and J 3 bases, with 8 bases left between them. The CDR3 protein is CAWSPGNNQPQHF. DNA of the CDR3: TGTGCCTGGAGTCCGGGGAACAATCAGCCCCAGCATTTT.

The chain joins TRBV18 to TRBJ2-1; 10 nucleotides match TRBD1. Per the germline V gene, CDR1 is KGHSH and CDR2 is LQKENI. The J segment lost 9 bases and the V segment lost 0 bases, leaving 11 bases of the junction unmatched. The CDR3 has 17 residues. The DNA for the CDR3 is TGTGCCAGCTCACCACCCCCGGACAGGGGGAAACGCGGTGAGCAGTTCTTC. Amino acid sequence: CASSPPPDRGKRGEQFF. Supplemented by reference TRBV18 and TRBJ2-1, the full variable domain reads NAGVMQNPRHLVRRRGQEARLRCSPMKGHSHVYWYRQLPEEGLKFMVYLQKENIIDESGMPKERFSAEFPKEGPSILRIQQVVRGDSAAYFCASSPPPDRGKRGEQFFGPGTRLTVL.

The chain is built from TRBV18 and TRBJ1-2, with 7 bases aligning to TRBD1. V dropped 3 bases and J dropped 5; count of bases not matched to a gene: 6. Germline assignment: CDR1 KGHSH and CDR2 LQKENI. The CDR3 has 14 residues. The CDR3 region has the DNA TGTGCCAGCTCACCCGACAGGGAACCTTATGGCTACACCTTC. Protein product: CASSPDREPYGYTF.

As regards this clone: One end of the junction is discordant with germline, which a read error may explain. Additional DNA sequences in this sample encode the identical CDR3. The J gene is TRBJ2-1, the V gene TRBV9; D uncertain. Germline CDR1 SGDLS, CDR2 YYNGEE. The CDR3 length is 12 residues. CDR3 in DNA: TGCGCCAGCAGCCTCCTAGAGACTGAGCAGTTCTTC. Its protein is CASSLLETEQFF.

The CDR3 reads CASSLPPEHLTDTQYF. CDR3 nucleotides: TGTGCCAGCAGCTTACCGCCTGAGCATCTCACAGATACGCAGTATTTT. The chain couples TRBV7-9 to TRBJ2-3; D gene ambiguous. Germline loops: CDR1 SEHNR, CDR2 FQNEAQ (reference sequence). The CDR3 runs to 16 residues. V was trimmed by 2 bases and J by 2 bases, leaving 14 bases between them.

This chain links TRBV19 with TRBJ2-7; 8 bases match TRBD2. Per germline, CDR1 LNHDA and CDR2 SQIVND (reference sequence). V was clipped by 5 bases and J by 2 bases; unmatched bases: 5. The CDR3 has 14 amino acids. The CDR3 is CASSSSGGTYEQYF. CDR3 nucleotides: TGTGCCAGTAGTTCAAGCGGGGGAACCTACGAGCAGTACTTC.

This clone occurred a few times. The chain recombines TRBV13 with TRBJ1-1, with D hard to call. The CDR3 is 13 amino acids. Trimming removed 6 bases at V and 3 bases at J, with 11 bases between. The germline V gene encodes CDR1 PRHDT and CDR2 FYEKMQ (reference sequence). CDR3 sequence: CASRGTVHTEAFF. The CDR3 nucleotides read TGTGCCAGCAGGGGTACAGTACACACTGAAGCTTTCTTT.

This chain links TRBV4-1 with TRBJ1-5; the match to TRBD1 covers 7 bases. Germline V CDR1 and CDR2: MGHRA, YSYEKL. This CDR3 contains 18 residues. V dropped 2 bases and J dropped 2; count of bases not matched to a gene: 12. The DNA for the CDR3 is TGCGCCAGCAGCCAACTACCCCTGGACAGGCTCGGCAATCAGCCCCAGCATTTT. Encoded protein: CASSQLPLDRLGNQPQHF.

This clone has only one observation. The chain carries TRBV6-1 and TRBJ1-5; possible D gene TRBD1, 5 bases. The V gene's germline CDR1 is MNHNS and CDR2 SASEGT. The CDR3 consists of 10 residues. Trimming cost V 9 bases and J 11 bases, with 11 bases left between them. For the CDR3, the DNA is TGTGCCAGTGCGGAGGGGTCCCAGCATTTT. Translated: CASAEGSQHF.

The chain couples TRBV27 to TRBJ2-7; TRBD1 matches at 9 bases. CDR3 size: 14 residues. The trim removed 5 bases at V and 2 bases at J, leaving 4 bases unmatched. CDR1 MNHEY and CDR2 SMNVEV come from the germline V gene (reference sequence). The CDR3 coding sequence is TGTGCCAGCAGTCCCCGGACAGGGGCCTACGAGCAGTACTTC. It specifies CASSPRTGAYEQYF.

The chain couples TRBV4-1 to TRBJ1-1; TRBD1 might be the D (6 bases). Germline V gene sequence: CDR1 MGHRA, CDR2 YSYEKL. The CDR3 loop spans 13 amino acids. The V end was cut by 0 bases, the J end by 8 bases, with 10 bases between. The CDR3 bases are TGCGCCAGCAGCCAAGAAGTCGGGACAGAAGCTTTCTTT. Amino acids: CASSQEVGTEAFF.

The J gene is TRBJ2-7, the V gene TRBV19; D unclear. V gave up 3 bases and J gave up 0 bases, with 18 bases separating them. Germline V gene data show CDR1 as LNHDA and CDR2 as SQIVND (reference sequence). The CDR3 sequence is 17 residues long. As DNA, the CDR3 is TGTGCCAGTAGTATCGTGGCAGAACCATCCCTCTCCTACGAGCAGTACTTC. Translated, it gives CASSIVAEPSLSYEQYF.

The chain carries TRBV5-1 and TRBJ2-7; tentatively, D is TRBD2 (5 bases). V dropped 1 base and J dropped 0 bases, with 11 bases sitting between them. From germline, CDR1 is SGHRS and CDR2 YFSETQ. The CDR3 sequence is 15 residues long. CDR3: CASSLLSGISYEQYF. CDR3 coding DNA: TGCGCCAGCAGCTTGTTAAGCGGTATCTCCTACGAGCAGTACTTC.

This clone was observed a handful of times. V is TRBV18 and J is TRBJ2-1; possible D gene TRBD1, 5 bases. V lost 2 bases to trimming and J lost 4 bases, with 15 bases between them. CDR3 length: 16 residues. Germline loops: CDR1 KGHSH, CDR2 LQKENI. The CDR3 spells CASSPVTGRGYNEQFF. Here the CDR3 DNA reads TGTGCCAGCTCACCAGTTACAGGTCGTGGGTACAATGAGCAGTTCTTC.

The chain has TRBV2 and TRBJ1-3, with 9 positions matching TRBD1. V shed 7 bases and J 0 bases; nucleotides not matched to a gene: 7. Germline CDR1 and CDR2: SNHLY and FYNNEI. CDR3 length equals 16 residues. CDR3 sequence reads: CASIPQGASSGNTIYF. CDR3 bases: TGTGCCAGCATTCCACAGGGGGCAAGCTCTGGAAACACCATATATTTT.